This T cell receptor beta chain was recovered during a study of regulatory T cells in long-lasting Graves disease. Relying on iRepertoire HTBI primers and Arm-PCR of CDR3 regions, the team built TCR beta libraries. Each CDR3 protein is one row after TCRdb ran MiXCR on the multiplex PCR reads. The sample yields roughly 530,000 distinct CDR3 sequences, roughly 15% seen once. As to time point: newly diagnosed GD, antithyroid drugs for less than 3 months. RNA extracted from PBMCs served as the sequencing template. It was an endocrinology department in Xi'an, China, that provided the patients. Ten or more counts support this clonotype. Its antigen is not identified. Whole-study results and caveats: Gene preferences differed: TRBV28, TRBJ1-2, TRBJ2-5 in persistent cases.

CDR3 length: 17 amino acids. Trimming cost V 5 bases and J 5 bases, with 21 bases left between them. Germline assignment: CDR1 SGHVS and CDR2 FQNEAQ. Separately, the same data were catalogued under a study of T cells in Graves' hyperthyroidism and ophthalmopathy. This second study notes: Hyperthyroidism patients were newly diagnosed, had disease duration under 2 months, and were aged 18 to 65 years.

The clonotype originates from a woman aged 35 to 59 with Graves disease. Here the sequenced sample was peripheral blood mononuclear cells (PBMCs), taken at new diagnosis, from a patient treated with antithyroid drugs. The genes are TRBV7-8 and TRBJ1-4, with D unclear. For the CDR3, the DNA is TGTGCCAGCAGCCCGAGCGACGTCCGGCTTACGAATGAAAAACTGTTTTTT. It is translated as CASSPSDVRLTNEKLFF. The full variable domain, with the rest looked up from reference TRBV7-8 and TRBJ1-4, is GAGVSQSPRYKVAKRGQDVALRCDPISGHVSLFWYQQALGQGPEFLTYFQNEAQLDKSGLPSDRFFAERPEGSVSTLKIQRTQQEDSAVYLCASSPSDVRLTNEKLFFGSGTQLSVL.